This T cell receptor (beta chain) was identified during a study of blood T cell repertoires in COVID-19. The CDR3 extends over 14 amino acids. Germline CDR1 and CDR2: SGHDT and YYEEEE. The V segment lost 4 bases and the J segment 5 bases; nucleotides outside the gene matches: 6. In the original analysis: Nucleated cell counts were estimated from reference gene primer amplification. Produced via immunoSEQ multiplex PCR; TCRdb's table is partial and in-frame only. The D gene and trimming were derived from the DNA, and the V and J assignments and clone size from that table. The sample contains a few hundred thousand clones, around nine tenths of which appear only once.

This sequence was found in a man aged 55 to 69 with acute or convalescent COVID-19. This chain links TRBV5-6 with TRBJ1-5; TRBD1 matches 7 bases. The sample consisted of peripheral blood. The CDR3, as DNA: TGTGCCAGCAGCGCTTGGACAGGCTATCAGCCCCAGCATTTT. Translation: CASSAWTGYQPQHF.